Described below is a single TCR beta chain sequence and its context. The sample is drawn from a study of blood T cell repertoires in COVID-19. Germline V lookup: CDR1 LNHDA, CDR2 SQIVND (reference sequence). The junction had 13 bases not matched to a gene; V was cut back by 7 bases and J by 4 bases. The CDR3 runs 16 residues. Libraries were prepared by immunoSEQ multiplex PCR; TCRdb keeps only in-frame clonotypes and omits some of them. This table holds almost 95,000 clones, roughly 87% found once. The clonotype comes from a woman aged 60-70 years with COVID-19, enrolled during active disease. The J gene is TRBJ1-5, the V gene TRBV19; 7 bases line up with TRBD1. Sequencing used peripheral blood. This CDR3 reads CASTPVGRGKNQPQHF. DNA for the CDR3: TGTGCCAGTACCCCGGTCGGCAGGGGGAAAAATCAGCCCCAGCATTTT.